Given below is one T cell receptor beta chain in context. The protocol was immunoSEQ multiplex PCR, while the TCRdb copy is restricted to in-frame clones and leaves out a portion. The sample consists of roughly 200,000 clones, roughly 88% of them appearing once. This sample stems from a study of blood T cell repertoires in COVID-19. Study context: Italy, Spain and the United States were the sources of the convalescent and acute COVID-19 samples. The analysed material was cDNA or gDNA that came from T cells, B-cell-depleted T cells, or PBMCs.

The CDR3 is made up of 16 amino acids. Trimming stripped 0 bases from V and 4 bases from J, with 16 bases between. CDR1 and CDR2 from the germline V gene are MNHEY and SVGAGI. This TCR was recovered from a human donor in a cohort sampled during active COVID-19. V and J are TRBV6-5 and TRBJ2-7, with a weak D call TRBD1 (6 bases). Sequenced input: peripheral blood. CDR3 region: CASSYSTGMGVYEQYF. In nucleotides, the CDR3 is TGTGCCAGCAGTTACTCAACAGGGATGGGTGTTTACGAGCAGTACTTC.